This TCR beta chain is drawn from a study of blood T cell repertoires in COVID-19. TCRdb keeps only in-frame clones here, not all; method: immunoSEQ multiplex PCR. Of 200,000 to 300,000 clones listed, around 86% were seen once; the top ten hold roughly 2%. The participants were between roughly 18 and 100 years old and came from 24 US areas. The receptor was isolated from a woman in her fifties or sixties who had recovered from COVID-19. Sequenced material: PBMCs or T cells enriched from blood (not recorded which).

CDR3 protein: CSASGDSLNQPQHF. CDR3 coding DNA: TGCAGTGCTAGTGGTGACAGCTTAAATCAGCCCCAGCATTTT. The chain has TRBV20-1 and TRBJ1-5; D is possibly TRBD1 (5 bases). Trimming pared 3 bases from V and 4 bases from J, leaving 13 bases between. The CDR3 totals 14 residues. CDR1 is DFQATT, CDR2 SNEGSKA, per germline (reference sequence).